The entry below gives a single T cell receptor beta chain sequence along with its context. Its antigen is as yet unknown. This specimen belongs to a study of cytomegalovirus exposure and HLA in healthy donors. Regarding the study as a whole: Most TCRs appeared rarely, but some public TCRs recurred in many donors. First-cohort TCR clusters tended to co-occur in the roughly 120 validation repertoires, a later analysis found. A classifier reportedly called cytomegalovirus status with high sensitivity and specificity.

Generated by immunoSEQ multiplex PCR, the TCRdb table keeps only in-frame clones and is missing some. The sample includes approximately 300,000 clones, just over 85% of them seen just once. The donors formed part of the approximately 130-subject validation cohort, distinct from the approximately 670-subject first cohort. The CDR3 consists of 14 residues. V was trimmed by 0 bases and J by 4 bases, leaving 9 bases between them. CDR1 and CDR2 from the germline V gene are SGHNT and YYREEE (reference sequence). V and J are TRBV5-4 and TRBJ2-3, with D unclear. The clonotype originates from a young woman in good health and CMV-seronegative. The source material was PBMCs. This CDR3 reads CASSLGDRADTQYF. The CDR3 nucleotides are TGTGCCAGCAGCTTGGGAGATCGAGCAGATACGCAGTATTTT.